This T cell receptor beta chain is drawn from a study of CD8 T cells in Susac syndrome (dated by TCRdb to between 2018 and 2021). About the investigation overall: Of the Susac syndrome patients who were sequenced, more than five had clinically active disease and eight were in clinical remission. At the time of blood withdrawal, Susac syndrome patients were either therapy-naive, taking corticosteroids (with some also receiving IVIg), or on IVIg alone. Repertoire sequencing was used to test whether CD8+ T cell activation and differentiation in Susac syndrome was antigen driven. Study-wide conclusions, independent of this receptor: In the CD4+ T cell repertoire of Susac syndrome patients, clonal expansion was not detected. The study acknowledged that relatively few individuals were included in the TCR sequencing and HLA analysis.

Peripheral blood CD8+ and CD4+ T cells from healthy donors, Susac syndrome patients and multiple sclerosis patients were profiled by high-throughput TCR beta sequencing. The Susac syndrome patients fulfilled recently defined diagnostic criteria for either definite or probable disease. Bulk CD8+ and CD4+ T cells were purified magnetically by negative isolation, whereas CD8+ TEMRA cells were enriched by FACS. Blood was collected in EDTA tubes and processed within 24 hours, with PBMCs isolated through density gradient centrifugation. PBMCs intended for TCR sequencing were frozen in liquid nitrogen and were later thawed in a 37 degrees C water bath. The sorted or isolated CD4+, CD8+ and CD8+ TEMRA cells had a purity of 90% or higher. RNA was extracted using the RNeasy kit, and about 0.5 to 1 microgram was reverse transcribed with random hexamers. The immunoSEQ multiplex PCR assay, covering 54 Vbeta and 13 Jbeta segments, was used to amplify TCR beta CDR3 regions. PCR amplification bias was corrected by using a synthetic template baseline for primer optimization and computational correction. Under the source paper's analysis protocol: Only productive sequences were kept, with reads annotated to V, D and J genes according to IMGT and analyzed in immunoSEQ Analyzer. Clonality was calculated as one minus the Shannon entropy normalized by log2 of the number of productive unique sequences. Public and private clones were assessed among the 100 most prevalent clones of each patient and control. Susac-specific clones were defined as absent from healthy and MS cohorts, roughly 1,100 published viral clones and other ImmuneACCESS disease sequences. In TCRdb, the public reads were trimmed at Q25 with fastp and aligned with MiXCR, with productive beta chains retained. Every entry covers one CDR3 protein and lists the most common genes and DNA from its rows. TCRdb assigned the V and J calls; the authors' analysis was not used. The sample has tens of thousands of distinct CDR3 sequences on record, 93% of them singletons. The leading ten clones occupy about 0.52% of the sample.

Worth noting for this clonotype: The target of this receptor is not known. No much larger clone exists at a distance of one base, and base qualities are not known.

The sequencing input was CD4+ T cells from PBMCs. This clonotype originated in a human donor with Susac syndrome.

The CDR3 is CASSQGLAGVPQYF. The DNA reads TGTGCCAGCAGCCAAGGTCTAGCGGGAGTCCCGCAGTACTTC. Recombination linked TRBV14 to TRBJ2-7, and 10 bases in between align with TRBD2. The CDR3, cysteine through phenylalanine, is 14 amino acids long. Of the read, only the CDR3 DNA is kept; its 42 bases are in frame from base 1. Germline trimming: 1 base from V, 9 bases from J; junction bases outside gene matches: 6. The germline V gene encodes CDR1 SGHDN and CDR2 FVKESK.